This T cell receptor (beta chain) was sequenced for a study of molecular identifiers for immune sequencing clone quantification. Overall study results and limits: Single-cell amounts of spiked Jurkat TCR RNA were reportedly detectable among 950,000 to 1,000,000 naive cells. Highly expanded clone sizes could be underestimated through barcode sharing by identical TCR molecules.

This clonotype turned up a few times. As yet, its antigen is unknown. Library preparation followed earlier protocols using designated TCR primers. One entry per CDR3 protein results from TCRdb running MiXCR on the PCR reads. The table includes hundreds of thousands of distinct CDR3 sequences, 25% detected once. When naive CD8 T cells were sorted, they were gated as CD8+CD4-CCR7+CD45RA+. The clonotype originates from a human donor in good health. Some libraries in this study had Jurkat cell RNA spiked in. Sequencing input: naive CD8+ T cells from blood, with Jurkat cell RNA spiked in. Subset specified: FACS-sorted CD8+CD4-CCR7+CD45RA+ naive T cells.

CDR3 sequence (DNA): TGTGCCTGGAGCGCTGACCGGGACGGGTCCTACGAGCAGTACTTC. It yields the protein CAWSADRDGSYEQYF. The gene calls are TRBV30 and TRBJ2-7; the D gene could be TRBD1 or TRBD2 (5 bases each). V lost 3 bases, J lost 1 base, and 16 bases lay in between. The CDR3 is 15 residues long. Per germline, CDR1 GTSNPN and CDR2 SVGIG (reference sequence). The whole variable domain, filled in from reference TRBV30 and TRBJ2-7, reads SQTIHQWPATLVQPVGSPLSLECTVEGTSNPNLYWYRQAAGRGLQLLFYSVGIGQISSEVPQNLSASRPQDRQFILSSKKLLLSDSGFYLCAWSADRDGSYEQYFGPGTRLTVT.